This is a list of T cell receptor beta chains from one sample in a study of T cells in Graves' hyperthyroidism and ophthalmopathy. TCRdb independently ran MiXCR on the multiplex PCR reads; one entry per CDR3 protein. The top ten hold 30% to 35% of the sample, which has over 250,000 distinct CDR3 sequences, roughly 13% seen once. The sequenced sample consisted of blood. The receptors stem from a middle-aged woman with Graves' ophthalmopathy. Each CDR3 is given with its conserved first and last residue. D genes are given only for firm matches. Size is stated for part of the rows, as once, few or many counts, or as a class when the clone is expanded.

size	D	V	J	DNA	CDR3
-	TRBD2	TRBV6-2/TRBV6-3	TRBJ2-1	TGTGCCAGCAGTTCGACTAGCGGGAGGAGCTCCTACAATGAGCAGTTCTTC	CASSSTSGRSSYNEQFF
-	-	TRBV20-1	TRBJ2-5	TGCAGTGCTAGAACTAGCACGGAGACCCAGTACTTC	CSARTSTETQYF
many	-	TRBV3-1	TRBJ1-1	TGTGCCAGCAGCCAGGGACACGGTGGCGCTTTCTTT	CASSQGHGGAFF
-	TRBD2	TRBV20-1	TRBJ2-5	TGCAGTGCTACCTCGGGACTAGCGGACTTAGAGACCCAGTACTTC	CSATSGLADLETQYF
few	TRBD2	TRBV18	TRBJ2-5	TGTGCCAGCTCAACAACTAGCGCCGGGGAGACCCAGTACTTC	CASSTTSAGETQYF
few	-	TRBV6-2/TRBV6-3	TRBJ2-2	TGTGCCAGCAGTTACAGGGGGGCCCTAACGAACACCGGGGAGCTGTTTTTT	CASSYRGALTNTGELFF
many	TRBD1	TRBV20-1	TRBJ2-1	TGCAGTGCTAGAGTAACAGGGGTGATCTATGAGCAGTTCTTC	CSARVTGVIYEQFF
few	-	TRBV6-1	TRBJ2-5	TGTGCCAGCAGTGAAACTCCGAGAGCGGCACAAGAGACCCAGTACTTC	CASSETPRAAQETQYF
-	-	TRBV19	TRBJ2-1	TGTGCCAGTAGTCCATTGGGGGGGTCCGGGACAGTATACAATGAGCAGTTCTTC	CASSPLGGSGTVYNEQFF
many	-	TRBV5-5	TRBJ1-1	TGTGCCAGCAGTACGACCCTTCGGGATTTTGAAGCTTTCTTT	CASSTTLRDFEAFF
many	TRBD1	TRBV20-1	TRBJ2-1	TGCAGTGCTAGAGCGGACAGGATGGGTGAGCAGTTCTTC	CSARADRMGEQFF
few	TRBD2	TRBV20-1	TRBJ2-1	TGCAGTGCCAGTAGCGGGGGGGCGGGAAACAATGAGCAGTTCTTC	CSASSGGAGNNEQFF
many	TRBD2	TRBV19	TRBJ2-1	TGTGCCAGTACAGTAGCGGGGGGATCCTACAATGAGCAGTTCTTC	CASTVAGGSYNEQFF
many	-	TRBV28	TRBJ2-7	TGTGCCAGCAGTTTAGGTGGTGGCAGGGCGTACGAGCAGTACTTC	CASSLGGGRAYEQYF
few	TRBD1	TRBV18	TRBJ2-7	TGTGCCAGCTCAGCCTCCGAGACAGGGGGCTACGAGCAGTACTTC	CASSASETGGYEQYF
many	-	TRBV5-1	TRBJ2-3	TGCGCCAGCAGCTTAAGGACAGGCACAGATACGCAGTATTTT	CASSLRTGTDTQYF
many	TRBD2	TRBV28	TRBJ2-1	TGTGCCAGCAGGCAAGGAGGGAGGGTGGGTGAGCAGTTCTTC	CASRQGGRVGEQFF
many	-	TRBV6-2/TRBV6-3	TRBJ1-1	TGTGCCAGCAGTTACTCTTGGCAGGAGACTGAAGCTTTCTTT	CASSYSWQETEAFF
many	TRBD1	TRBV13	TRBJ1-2	TGTGCCAGCAGCTTAGGCCTGGACAGGGGTGATGGCTACACCTTC	CASSLGLDRGDGYTF
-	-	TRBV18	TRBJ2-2	TGTGCCAGCTCACCAGGGGACATATCGAACACCGGGGAGCTGTTTTTT	CASSPGDISNTGELFF
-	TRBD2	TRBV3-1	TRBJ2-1	TGTGCCAGCAGCCAAGCGGTCGGGGGGGGCCCTGGGGAGCAGTTCTTC	CASSQAVGGGPGEQFF
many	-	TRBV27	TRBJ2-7	TGTGCCAGCAGTTTCTGGGGCCGCGAGCAGTACTTC	CASSFWGREQYF
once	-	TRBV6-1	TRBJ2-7	TGTGCCTGCAATATCCGGGACAACCGTTACGAGCAGTACTTC	CACNIRDNRYEQYF
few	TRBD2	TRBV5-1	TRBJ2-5	TGCGCCAGCAGCTTGGAGGGACTAGCGGGGGAGACCCAGTACTTC	CASSLEGLAGETQYF
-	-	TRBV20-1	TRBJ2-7	TGCAGTGCTAGCCCCAGGGAATCCTACGAGCAGTACTTC	CSASPRESYEQYF
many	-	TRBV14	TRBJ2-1	TGTGCCAGCAGCCAAGTAACCGGGGGGCCCTACAATGAGCAGTTCTTC	CASSQVTGGPYNEQFF
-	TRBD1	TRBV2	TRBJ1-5	TGTGCCAGCAGTATAGGACAGGGGATAACCCAGCATTTT	CASSIGQGITQHF
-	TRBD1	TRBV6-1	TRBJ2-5	TGTGCCAGCAGTGAAGCGCTGAAGGGGGCTCAGTACTTC	CASSEALKGAQYF
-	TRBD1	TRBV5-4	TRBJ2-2	TGTGCCAGCAGCTTGGGACGGGACAGGGGGACCACCGGGGAGCTGTTTTTT	CASSLGRDRGTTGELFF
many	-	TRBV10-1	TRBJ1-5	TGCGCCAGCAGTGGTAACAGCCATAGCAATCAGCCCCAGCATTTT	CASSGNSHSNQPQHF
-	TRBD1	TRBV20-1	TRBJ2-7	TGCAGTGCTGATCGGACAGGAGTCTACGAGCAGTACTTC	CSADRTGVYEQYF
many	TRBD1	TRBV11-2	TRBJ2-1	TGTGCCAGCAGCTTGGACAGGAGAAGGTTCCATGAGCAGTTCTTC	CASSLDRRRFHEQFF
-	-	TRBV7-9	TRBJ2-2	TGTGCCGGCAGCCCACTCGGGACGGGAGTAGCGTACACCGGGGAGCTGTTTTTT	CAGSPLGTGVAYTGELFF
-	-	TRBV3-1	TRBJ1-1	TGTGCCAGCAGCCATCGGACGGGGGGAGGTACTGAAGCTTTCTTT	CASSHRTGGGTEAFF
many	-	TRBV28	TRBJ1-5	TGTGCCAGCAGTTCCTTCGGGTGGCAGCCCCAGCATTTT	CASSSFGWQPQHF
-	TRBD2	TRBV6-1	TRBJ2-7	TGTGCCAGCGCCCGAGGCTTCGGACGGAAGACTAGCGGGAGAGACCACGAGCAGTACTTC	CASARGFGRKTSGRDHEQYF
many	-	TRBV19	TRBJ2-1	TGTGCCAGTACGGAGGGGGGCGGGGGTTTGTTGTATGAGCAGTTCTTC	CASTEGGGGLLYEQFF
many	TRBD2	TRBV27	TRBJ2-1	TGTGCCAGCAGTTTAGCTAGCGGGAGTTTCTATGAGCAGTTCTTC	CASSLASGSFYEQFF
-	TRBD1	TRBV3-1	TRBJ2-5	TGTGCCGGCAGGAGGACAGGTAATCGGGTACGCCAAGAGACCCAGTACTTC	CAGRRTGNRVRQETQYF
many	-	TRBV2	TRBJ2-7	TGTGCCAGCAGTGAAAGGGCGGGGGCCCCCCTTGGGCAGTACTTC	CASSERAGAPLGQYF
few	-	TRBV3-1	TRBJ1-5	TGTGCCAGCAGCCAAGGTTCCGGGTCTTTACAGCCCCAGCATTTT	CASSQGSGSLQPQHF
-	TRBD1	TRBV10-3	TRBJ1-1	TGTGCCATCAGACCAGACAGGGGTCACACTGAAGCTTTCTTT	CAIRPDRGHTEAFF
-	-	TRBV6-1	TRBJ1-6	TGTGCCAGCAGTGAGGGGGTGAATTCACCCCTCCACTTT	CASSEGVNSPLHF
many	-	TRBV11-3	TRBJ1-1	TGTGCCAGCAGCCTAGGGGGGGGGCGATACACTGAAGCTTTCTTT	CASSLGGGRYTEAFF
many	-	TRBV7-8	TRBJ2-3	TGTGCCAGCAGCTCGGAGATGGATACGCAGTATTTT	CASSSEMDTQYF